This T cell receptor beta chain appears in the sequencing data of a study of T cell repertoires in ileal Crohn's disease. Whole-study context: Postoperative therapy was given to about half: about 11 thiopurines, around 17 anti-TNF agents.

V lost 1 base to trimming and J lost 2 bases, with 11 bases between them. The CDR3 sequence is 15 residues long. CDR1 SGHTA and CDR2 FQGNSA come from the germline V gene. Each sample's TCRB immunosequencing used roughly 500 nanograms of biopsy DNA. The data were produced by immunoSEQ multiplex PCR, yet TCRdb's version contains in-frame clones alone and is incomplete. The sample holds about 15,000 clones, about 66% seen once. V and J are TRBV7-2 and TRBJ2-5; D unclear. Sequenced input: ileal tissue. The sequence was obtained from an adult with Crohn's disease. CDR3 residues: CASSLGASLQETQYF. DNA for the CDR3: TGTGCCAGCAGCTTAGGGGCCAGTCTTCAAGAGACCCAGTACTTC.